The rows below give T cell receptor beta chains drawn from one sample of a study of blood T cell repertoires in COVID-19. Sequencing was performed with immunoSEQ multiplex PCR; in TCRdb, only in-frame clones are kept and a portion is missing. The sample has 150,000 to 200,000 clones, approximately 85% seen once; the top ten hold roughly 9%. Sequencing was performed on PBMCs or T cells enriched from blood (not recorded which). These receptors all come from a woman younger than 30 who had recovered from COVID-19. Both conserved end residues are part of each CDR3. The D gene is left open where the match is weak. Some rows have no size entry. The others give once, few or many, or a class for an expanded clone.

D	V	size	length	J	DNA	CDR3
TRBD1	TRBV27	once	17	TRBJ1-5	TGTGCCAGCAGCCGACCATTGGACAGGGGGGTAGGTCAGCCCCAGCATTTT	CASSRPLDRGVGQPQHF
-	TRBV30	-	16	TRBJ1-3	TGTGCCTGGAGTGTACTAACCAGGGCCGGTGGAAACACCATATATTTT	CAWSVLTRAGGNTIYF
TRBD1	TRBV19	once	18	TRBJ2-5	TGTGCCAGTAGTATAGATCCCCCGGGGACAGGGGCCCAAGAGACCCAGTACTTC	CASSIDPPGTGAQETQYF
TRBD1	TRBV7-9	few	16	TRBJ1-2	TGTGCCAGCAGCTTACCACAGACAGGGGGTTTGAATGGCTACACCTTC	CASSLPQTGGLNGYTF
-	TRBV2	-	16	TRBJ2-1	TGTGCCAGCAGTGAAGCTGGGACATTGGCCTACAATGAGCAGTTCTTC	CASSEAGTLAYNEQFF
TRBD1	TRBV3-1/TRBV3-2	-	17	TRBJ1-6	TGTGCCAGCAGCCAAGATGGTCGGACAGGGGATAATTCACCCCTCCACTTT	CASSQDGRTGDNSPLHF
TRBD2	TRBV11-2	-	14	TRBJ2-2	TGTGCCAGCAGGTCCGGGACTAGCAGCGGGGAGCTGTTTTTT	CASRSGTSSGELFF
-	TRBV9	-	14	TRBJ1-1	TGTGCCAGCAGCGCCGAGCCGGGGGGGCGAGGAGCTTTCTTT	CASSAEPGGRGAFF
TRBD2	TRBV3-1/TRBV3-2	-	16	TRBJ2-3	TGTGCCAGCAGCCCCCAACTAGCGGGGCCTTCAGATACGCAGTATTTT	CASSPQLAGPSDTQYF
-	TRBV20-1	-	11	TRBJ2-1	TGCAGTGCCCAGAGGGCTAGTGAGCAGTTCTTC	CSAQRASEQFF
TRBD1	TRBV27	once	13	TRBJ1-2	TGTGCCAGTTACCGACAGGGGGCGGATGGCTACACCTTC	CASYRQGADGYTF
-	TRBV19	-	14	TRBJ1-2	TGTGCCAGTAGGCAGGCCACCTCTAACTATGGCTACACCTTC	CASRQATSNYGYTF
TRBD1	TRBV6-5	-	15	TRBJ1-2	TGTGCCAGCAATTCGAGGGCGGACAGGGGCAGTGGCTACACCTTC	CASNSRADRGSGYTF
TRBD1	TRBV12-3/TRBV12-4	-	13	TRBJ1-3	TGTGCCAGCAGTCGTTACAGGGGAGACACCATATATTTT	CASSRYRGDTIYF
-	TRBV7-9	-	14	TRBJ1-6	TGTGCCAGTTCCCGGACAGAGGGGGTTTCACCCCTCCACTTT	CASSRTEGVSPLHF